These T cell receptor beta chains were read from a single sample in a study of OX40 agonist ivuxolimab in advanced cancers. This table comes from immunoSEQ multiplex PCR, and its TCRdb copy is limited to in-frame clones, with some not included. The repertoire holds around 59,000 clones, with roughly nine tenths as singletons. The source material was CD4+ or CD8+ T cells sorted from blood, sampled in a trial of the OX40 agonist ivuxolimab. The receptors shown here come from an adult with an advanced solid tumor such as melanoma, head and neck, liver or kidney cancer. CDR3s include the opening cysteine and the closing phenylalanine or tryptophan. The D gene is left open where the match is weak. Clone sizes are given selectively: once, few, many, or a class where the clone is expanded.

15	TRBD2	TRBJ2-5	TRBV18	few	CASSPVAGGRETQYF	TGTGCCAGCTCACCAGTAGCGGGAGGCCGGGAGACCCAGTACTTC
13	.	TRBJ1-1	TRBV5-1	few	CASRPRVDTEAFF	TGCGCCAGCAGGCCCAGAGTGGACACTGAAGCTTTCTTT
17	TRBD2	TRBJ2-3	TRBV28	.	CASSLGLAERRADTQYF	TGTGCCAGCAGTTTAGGTCTAGCGGAAAGACGAGCAGATACGCAGTATTTT
15	TRBD1	TRBJ1-2	TRBV7-9	.	CASSPGTGGNYGYTF	TGTGCCAGCAGCCCCGGGACAGGGGGCAACTATGGCTACACCTTC
17	TRBD2	TRBJ2-5	TRBV4-2	.	CASSQGAGTSGRETQYF	TGTGCCAGCAGCCAAGGGGCCGGGACTAGCGGCCGAGAGACCCAGTACTTC
17	.	TRBJ2-5	TRBV5-6	.	CASSPGGTAVIQETQYF	TGTGCCAGCAGCCCCGGGGGGACAGCGGTTATTCAAGAGACCCAGTACTTC
16	.	TRBJ2-6	TRBV29-1	.	CSVTRDVDSGANVLTF	TGCAGCGTTACCCGGGACGTTGACTCTGGGGCCAACGTCCTGACTTTC
16	.	TRBJ2-1	TRBV11-3	.	CASSLAGTGMYNEQFF	TGTGCCAGCAGCTTAGCCGGGACTGGTATGTACAATGAGCAGTTCTTC
13	.	TRBJ2-1	TRBV11-3	.	CASSLANYNEQFF	TGTGCCAGCAGCTTGGCCAACTACAATGAGCAGTTCTTC
10	.	TRBJ2-1	TRBV19	.	CGDSHDEQFF	TGTGGGGATTCACACGATGAGCAGTTCTTC
11	.	TRBJ1-3	TRBV7-9	.	CATHRGNTIYF	TGTGCCACCCACAGAGGAAACACCATATATTTT
14	TRBD1	TRBJ1-2	TRBV18	.	CASSPRQGGSGYTF	TGTGCCAGCTCACCCCGACAGGGAGGTTCTGGCTACACCTTC
14	.	TRBJ2-2	TRBV10-2	.	CASSTGIDTGELFF	TGCGCCAGCAGCACAGGGATAGACACCGGGGAGCTGTTTTTT
12	.	TRBJ2-5	TRBV5-6	.	CASSLGQETQYF	TGTGCCAGCAGCTTGGGACAAGAGACCCAGTACTTC
13	.	TRBJ2-1	TRBV29-1	.	CSVEGSAGNEQFF	TGCAGCGTTGAAGGGTCTGCGGGGAATGAGCAGTTCTTC
11	.	TRBJ2-2	TRBV18	.	CASSPTGELFF	TGTGCCAGCTCACCCACCGGGGAGCTGTTTTTT
15	TRBD1	TRBJ1-3	TRBV19	few	CASSARTGPGNTIYF	TGTGCCAGTAGTGCCCGGACAGGTCCTGGAAACACCATATATTTT
13	TRBD1	TRBJ1-1	TRBV7-8	.	CASSSWTGTEAFF	TGTGCCAGCAGCTCATGGACAGGGACTGAAGCTTTCTTT
14	.	TRBJ1-2	TRBV14	.	CASSQSTGSYGYTF	TGTGCCAGCAGCCAATCGACGGGGTCCTATGGCTACACCTTC
15	.	TRBJ1-1	TRBV6-5	once	CASSYSWAGSTEAFF	TGTGCCAGCAGTTACTCATGGGCGGGGAGCACTGAAGCTTTCTTT
14	.	TRBJ1-3	TRBV7-2	.	CASSSQGSGNTIYF	TGTGCCAGCAGCTCACAGGGTTCTGGAAACACCATATATTTT
15	.	TRBJ1-2	TRBV4-1	.	CASSQLGQINYGYTF	TGCGCCAGCAGCCAGTTAGGACAGATTAACTATGGCTACACCTTC
14	.	TRBJ2-2	TRBV28	.	CASNLPLGGGELFF	TGTGCCAGCAACCTTCCTTTGGGAGGCGGGGAGCTGTTTTTT
15	.	TRBJ1-3	TRBV2	.	CASRAGRSSGNTIYF	TGTGCCAGCAGGGCGGGACGAAGCTCTGGAAACACCATATATTTT
15	TRBD2	TRBJ2-2	TRBV4-1	.	CASTPTSGSSGELFF	TGCGCCAGCACCCCGACTAGCGGGAGTTCTGGGGAGCTGTTTTTT
14	.	TRBJ1-2	TRBV5-4	once	CASSGVGDKASYTF	TGTGCCAGCAGCGGGGTGGGGGATAAGGCTAGCTACACCTTC
16	TRBD1	TRBJ1-1	TRBV27	.	CASRRQGWETNTEAFF	TGTGCCAGCAGACGACAGGGGTGGGAAACGAACACTGAAGCTTTCTTT
11	.	TRBJ2-1	TRBV20-1	.	CSARLVNEQFF	TGCAGTGCTAGGCTGGTAAATGAGCAGTTCTTC
15	TRBD2	TRBJ2-5	TRBV28	.	CASSSPSGREGTQYF	TGTGCCAGCAGCTCCCCTAGCGGGAGAGAAGGGACCCAGTACTTC
17	TRBD1	TRBJ1-3	TRBV9	.	CASSPTSGQVVGNTIYF	TGTGCCAGCAGCCCCACGTCAGGACAGGTCGTTGGAAACACCATATATTTT
19	.	TRBJ2-6	TRBV27	.	CASSLKGVYVLSGANVLTF	TGTGCCAGCAGTTTAAAGGGGGTATACGTACTCTCTGGGGCCAACGTCCTGACTTTC
15	TRBD1	TRBJ2-7	TRBV6-1	.	CASSEAPGQSYEQYF	TGTGCCAGCAGTGAAGCTCCGGGACAGAGCTACGAGCAGTACTTC
13	TRBD2	TRBJ2-7	TRBV10-3	.	CAISGAGAYEQYF	TGTGCCATCAGTGGGGCGGGAGCCTACGAGCAGTACTTC
16	.	TRBJ1-4	TRBV7-2	.	CASSRQTGSYNEKLFF	TGTGCCAGCAGCCGCCAGACAGGATCCTATAATGAAAAACTGTTTTTT